This TCR beta chain emerged from a study of patients and donors after allogeneic stem cell transplantation. One entry per CDR3 protein, called by TCRdb with MiXCR from the RT-PCR reads. The table lists about 200,000 distinct CDR3 sequences, 35% to 45% of them singletons. The sample holds a few counts of this clonotype. This CDR3 has 14 residues. Germline V gives CDR1 LGHNA, CDR2 YNFKEQ. V was shortened by 1 base and J by 7 bases, with 13 bases between the two germline ends. This clonotype was obtained from a human donor who was either an allogeneic HSCT recipient or a stem cell or donor lymphocyte infusion donor (not recorded which). It is not recorded whose cells these are; they may come from a transplant donor. The chain uses TRBV4-2 and TRBJ1-2, with a tentative D call TRBD1 (5 bases). The source material was blood, either unsorted or a sorted T cell fraction (not recorded which). DNA of the CDR3: TGTGCCAGCAGCCAAGGGGCTCCAGGGCCTGGCTACACCTTC. It is translated as CASSQGAPGPGYTF.